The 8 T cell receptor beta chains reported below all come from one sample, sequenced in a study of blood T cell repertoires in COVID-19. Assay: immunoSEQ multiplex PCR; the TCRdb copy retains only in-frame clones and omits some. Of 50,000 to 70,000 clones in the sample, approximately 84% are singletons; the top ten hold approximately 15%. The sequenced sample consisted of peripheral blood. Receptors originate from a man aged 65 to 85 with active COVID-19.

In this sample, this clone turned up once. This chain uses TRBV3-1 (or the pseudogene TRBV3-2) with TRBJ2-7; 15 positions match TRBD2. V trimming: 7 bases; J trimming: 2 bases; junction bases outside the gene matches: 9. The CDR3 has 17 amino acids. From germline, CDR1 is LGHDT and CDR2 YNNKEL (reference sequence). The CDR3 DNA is TGTGCCAGCACCTCCGGACTAGCGGGAGGGCGGACCTACGAGCAGTACTTC. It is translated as CASTSGLAGGRTYEQYF.

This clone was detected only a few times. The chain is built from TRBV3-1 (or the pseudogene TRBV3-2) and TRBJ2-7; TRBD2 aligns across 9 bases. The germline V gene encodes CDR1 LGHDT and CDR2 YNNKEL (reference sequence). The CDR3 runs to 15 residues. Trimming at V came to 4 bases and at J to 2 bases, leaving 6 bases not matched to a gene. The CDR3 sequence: CASSPAAGGPYEQYF. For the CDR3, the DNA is TGTGCCAGCAGCCCCGCGGCGGGAGGGCCCTACGAGCAGTACTTC.

CDR3 nucleotides: TGTGCCAGCTCACCTCCGGGAAGTCTAAGAAACACCATATATTTT. Its protein product is CASSPPGSLRNTIYF. The rearrangement links TRBV18 to TRBJ1-3; D is unresolved. Trimming left V 3 bases short and J 5 bases short, with 14 bases between. This CDR3 region has 15 residues. Germline CDR1 is KGHSH and CDR2 is LQKENI.

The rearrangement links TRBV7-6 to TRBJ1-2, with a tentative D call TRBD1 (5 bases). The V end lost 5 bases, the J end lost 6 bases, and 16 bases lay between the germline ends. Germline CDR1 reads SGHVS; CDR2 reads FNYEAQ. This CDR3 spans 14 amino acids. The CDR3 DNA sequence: TGTGCCAGCAGCCCTGTGGGGGGAGAAAATGGCTACACCTTC. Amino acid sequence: CASSPVGGENGYTF. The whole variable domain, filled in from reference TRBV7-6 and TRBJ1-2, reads GAGVSQSPRYKVTKRGQDVALRCDPISGHVSLYWYRQALGQGPEFLTYFNYEAQQDKSGLPNDRFSAERPEGSISTLTIQRTEQRDSAMYRCASSPVGGENGYTFGSGTRLTVV.

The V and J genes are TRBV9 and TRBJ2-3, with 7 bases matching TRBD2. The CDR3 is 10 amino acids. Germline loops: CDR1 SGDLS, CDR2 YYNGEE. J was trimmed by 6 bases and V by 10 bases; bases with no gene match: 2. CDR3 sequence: CALGGDTQYF. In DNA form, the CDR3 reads TGTGCCTTGGGAGGGGATACGCAGTATTTT.

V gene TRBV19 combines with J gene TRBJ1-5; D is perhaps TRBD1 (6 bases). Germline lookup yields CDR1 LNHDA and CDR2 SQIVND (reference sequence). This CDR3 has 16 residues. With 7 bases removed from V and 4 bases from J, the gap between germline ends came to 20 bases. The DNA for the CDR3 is TGTGCCAGTACTTGGGGGGCCCAGGGAGGGAATCAGCCCCAGCATTTT. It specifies CASTWGAQGGNQPQHF.

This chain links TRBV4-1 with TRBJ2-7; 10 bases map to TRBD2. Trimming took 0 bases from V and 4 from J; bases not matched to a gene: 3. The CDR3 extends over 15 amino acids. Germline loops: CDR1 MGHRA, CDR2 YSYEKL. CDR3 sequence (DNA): TGCGCCAGCAGCCAAGAACCTAGCGGGAGTTACGAGCAGTACTTC. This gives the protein CASSQEPSGSYEQYF.

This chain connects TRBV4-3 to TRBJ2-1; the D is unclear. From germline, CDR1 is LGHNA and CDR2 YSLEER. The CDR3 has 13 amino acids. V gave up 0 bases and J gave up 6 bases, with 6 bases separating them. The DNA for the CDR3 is TGCGCCAGCAGCCAAGACCTCTTCAATGAGCAGTTCTTC. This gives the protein CASSQDLFNEQFF.